Below, 16 T cell receptor beta chains from the same sample are listed, as sequenced in a study of blood T cell repertoires in COVID-19. Profiling relied on immunoSEQ multiplex PCR, and the TCRdb table lists in-frame clones only, not all of them. Of some 270,000 clones listed, around 88% are singletons. Input material: peripheral blood. The receptor set was obtained from a man aged 25 to 40 with acute or convalescent COVID-19.

The chain employs TRBV20-1 and TRBJ2-7; D is uncertain. Germline CDR1 is DFQATT and CDR2 is SNEGSKA (reference sequence). The CDR3 contains 14 residues. Trimming left V 3 bases short and J 4 bases short, with 16 bases between. CDR3 coding DNA: TGCAGTGCTAGTGGCGGCTCGGTGATTTACGAGCAGTACTTC. Amino acid sequence: CSASGGSVIYEQYF.

The J gene is TRBJ1-3, the V gene TRBV14; the D is unclear. V lost 2 bases and J lost 4, with 6 bases in between. Germline V gives CDR1 SGHDN, CDR2 FVKESK. The CDR3 totals 13 residues. CDR3 residues: CASSQIAGNTIYF. CDR3 bases: TGTGCCAGCAGCCAAATAGCAGGAAACACCATATATTTT. The variable domain in full, with the rest retrieved from reference TRBV14 and TRBJ1-3, is EAGVTQFPSHSVIEKGQTVTLRCDPISGHDNLYWYRRVMGKEIKFLLHFVKESKQDESGMPNNRFLAERTGGTYSTLKVQPAELEDSGVYFCASSQIAGNTIYFGEGSWLTVV.

The chain joins TRBV9 to TRBJ2-3; D is perhaps TRBD1 (5 bases). Germline V lookup: CDR1 SGDLS, CDR2 YYNGEE. Trimming removed 0 bases at V and 7 bases at J, with 15 bases between. This CDR3 has 15 residues. For the CDR3, the DNA is TGTGCCAGCAGCGTAGACCGACAGTCCCTCAATACGCAGTATTTT. This encodes CASSVDRQSLNTQYF.

This chain uses TRBV29-1 with TRBJ1-2; tentative D call: TRBD1 (5 bases). The germline V gene has CDR1 SQVTM and CDR2 ANQGSEA. V was shortened by 2 bases and J by 6 bases, with 10 bases between the two germline ends. The CDR3 has 12 residues. Here the CDR3 reads CSVEIGGDGYTF. Here the CDR3 DNA reads TGCAGCGTTGAAATTGGAGGGGATGGCTACACCTTC.

The chain combines TRBV7-8 with TRBJ1-5; tentatively, D is TRBD1 (5 bases). Per germline, CDR1 SGHVS and CDR2 FQNEAQ. The CDR3 is 16 amino acids. The V gene lost 5 bases and the J gene lost 2 bases, with 16 bases spanning the gap. CDR3: CASSPSRGSGNQPQHF. Here the CDR3 DNA reads TGTGCCAGCAGCCCATCTAGGGGCTCGGGCAATCAGCCCCAGCATTTT.

CDR3 sequence: CSASIVSGNTIYF. The DNA of the CDR3 is TGCAGCGCGAGCATTGTCTCTGGAAACACCATATATTTT. The gene calls are TRBV29-1 and TRBJ1-3; no reliable D call. The V end lost 7 bases, the J end lost 0 bases, and 10 bases lay between the germline ends. The CDR3 consists of 13 residues. The germline gives CDR1 SQVTM, CDR2 ANQGSEA. The full variable domain, completed using reference TRBV29-1 and TRBJ1-3, is SAVISQKPSRDICQRGTSLTIQCQVDSQVTMMFWYRQQPGQSLTLIATANQGSEATYESGFVIDKFPISRPNLTFSTLTVSNMSPEDSSIYLCSASIVSGNTIYFGEGSWLTVV.

The table lists this clone with a count of one. The chain is built from TRBV3-1 (or the pseudogene TRBV3-2) and TRBJ1-6; D is unclear. Trimming took 0 bases from V and 10 from J, leaving 13 bases between them. CDR1 is LGHDT, CDR2 YNNKEL, per germline (reference sequence). The CDR3 consists of 15 residues. The DNA of the CDR3 is TGTGCCAGCAGCCAAGAAAATGGGCCGGGATCACCCCTCCACTTT. It is translated as CASSQENGPGSPLHF.

This clone was counted a single time. This chain uses TRBV6-2 or TRBV6-3 with TRBJ2-3; 7 nucleotides align to TRBD1. From germline, CDR1 is MNHEY and CDR2 SVGEGT. The CDR3 covers 18 residues. The junction had 15 bases not matched to a gene; V was cut back by 4 bases and J by 2 bases. The CDR3: CASSSRPVTGYFTDTQYF. Here the CDR3 DNA reads TGTGCCAGCAGTTCCCGCCCCGTGACAGGGTACTTCACAGATACGCAGTATTTT.

Concerning this clone: Sequence at one end of the junction differs from germline and may be a read error. This sample also contains other DNA sequences that code for the same CDR3. The chain couples TRBV18 to TRBJ1-2; weak D call: TRBD1 (5 bases). The CDR3 runs 13 residues. Germline CDR1 is KGHSH and CDR2 is LQKENI. CDR3: CASSSNRNYGYTF. The CDR3 coding sequence is TGTGCCAGCTCAAGTAACAGGAACTATGGCTACACTTTC.

The chain uses TRBV25-1 and TRBJ1-6, with 9 bases fitting TRBD1. The CDR3 has 13 amino acids. V shed 7 bases, J shed 10 bases, and the junction held 5 bases outside the gene matches. The germline V gene encodes CDR1 MGHDK and CDR2 SYGVNS. The CDR3, as DNA: TGTGCCAGCAACGGACAGGGGTCGTCACCCCTCCACTTT. This codes for CASNGQGSSPLHF.

Only one count was recorded for this clone. The CDR3 nucleotides are TGTGCCTGGAGGGAACAGAGAACCGCCTACAATGAGCAGTTCTTC. Amino acids: CAWREQRTAYNEQFF. The chain employs TRBV30 and TRBJ2-1; unclear D gene. CDR3 size: 15 residues. V dropped 3 bases and J dropped 2 bases, with 14 bases sitting between them. From germline, CDR1 is GTSNPN and CDR2 SVGIG (reference sequence).

A note on this clone: A junction boundary mismatches the germline segment, possibly from a read error. This chain links TRBV12-3 or TRBV12-4 with TRBJ2-3; TRBD2 might be the D (6 bases). CDR3 length: 12 residues. This chain's CDR3 is CASSFLASSSGF. CDR3 in DNA: TGTGCCAGCAGTTTTCTAGCGTCTAGTAGTGGTTTT.

This chain links TRBV6-5 with TRBJ1-1; 12 bases are shared with TRBD1. J lost 10 bases, V lost 0 bases, and 3 bases had no gene match. The CDR3 extends over 14 amino acids. Germline V gene sequence: CDR1 MNHEY, CDR2 SVGAGI. CDR3 region: CASSYSGTGGRAFF. CDR3 sequence (DNA): TGTGCCAGCAGTTACTCCGGGACAGGGGGCCGAGCTTTCTTT.

The chain couples TRBV9 to TRBJ1-3; D is unresolved. This CDR3 has 13 amino acids. With 4 bases removed from V and 8 bases from J, the gap between germline ends came to 13 bases. Germline lookup yields CDR1 SGDLS and CDR2 YYNGEE. CDR3 in DNA: TGTGCCAGCAGCCTATCTACGGCGGACACCATATATTTT. It translates to CASSLSTADTIYF.

The chain links TRBV4-2 to TRBJ1-5; D possibly corresponds to TRBD1 (6 bases). This CDR3 is 16 amino acids long. Germline CDR1 and CDR2: LGHNA and YNFKEQ. The V end lost 1 base, the J end lost 7 bases, and 17 bases lay between the germline ends. The CDR3 is CASSQGLTGSGQPQHF. CDR3 nucleotides: TGTGCCAGCAGCCAAGGATTAACAGGGTCAGGGCAGCCCCAGCATTTT.

The chain combines TRBV6-1 with TRBJ2-5; 8 bases align to TRBD2. The CDR3 consists of 16 residues. Germline assignment: CDR1 MNHNS and CDR2 SASEGT. The ends lost 1 base at V and 1 base at J; junction bases unmatched: 5. This CDR3 reads CASSEVAGGPQETQYF. The CDR3 bases are TGTGCCAGCAGTGAAGTTGCGGGGGGCCCCCAAGAGACCCAGTACTTC.